Presented here are 25 T cell receptor beta chains from one specimen sequenced in a study of relationships among human T cell subsets. The T cell receptor alpha and beta CDR3 regions were amplified from mRNA by semiquantitative ARM-PCR. ARM-PCR used tagged nested gene-specific primers, then communal superprimers for exponential amplification. From the multiplex PCR reads, TCRdb called clonotypes with MiXCR, one entry per CDR3 protein. The data contain 13,000 or so distinct CDR3 sequences, around 70% of them seen just once; the ten biggest clones take up around 27%. Th1 cells were collected as flow-through following bead selections for CD25, CD56 and CD294. Sequencing was performed on CD4+ Th1 cells sorted from blood. The source of these receptors is a man aged 35-49 years in good health.

This clonotype was counted a single time. CDR3 in amino acids: CASSQEVQGLADNEQFF. The CDR3 nucleotides are TGTGCCAGCAGCCAAGAAGTTCAAGGACTAGCGGACAATGAGCAGTTCTTC. The chain recombines TRBV4-2 with TRBJ2-1; TRBD2 aligns across 10 bases. The CDR3 length is 17 residues. Germline CDR1 reads LGHNA; CDR2 reads YNFKEQ. The trim removed 0 bases at V and 5 bases at J, leaving 7 bases unmatched.

This sequence joins TRBV7-8 and TRBJ2-5; TRBD1 matches at 8 bases. The CDR3 length is 15 residues. V was pared by 5 bases and J by 5 bases, with 10 bases of the junction left unmatched. The V gene's germline CDR1 is SGHVS and CDR2 FQNEAQ. The CDR3 coding sequence is TGTGCCAGCAGCCCTCGGACAGGGCTGGGGGAGACCCAGTACTTC. It is translated as CASSPRTGLGETQYF.

This clonotype was seen more than once but under ten times. The V gene is TRBV28, the J gene TRBJ2-1; D is undetermined. The ends were cut back, 3 bases at V and 3 bases at J, with 3 bases in the middle. There are 12 residues in the CDR3. In germline, CDR1 is MDHEN, CDR2 SYDVKM. The CDR3 DNA is TGTGCCAGCAGTTTTGTCTACAATGAGCAGTTCTTC. This encodes CASSFVYNEQFF.

This clonotype has just one count. The V call is TRBV3-1, the J call TRBJ1-1; D is unclear. The CDR3 totals 13 residues. The V gene lost 0 bases and the J gene lost 9 bases, with 11 bases spanning the gap. Germline loops: CDR1 LGHDT, CDR2 YNNKEL (reference sequence). The CDR3 nucleotides read TGTGCCAGCAGCCAAGATTTTCAGGCGAAAGCTTTCTTT. It is translated as CASSQDFQAKAFF.

The V and J genes are TRBV28 and TRBJ1-4; a weak D match, TRBD1 (5 bases). The germline V and J ends were trimmed by 3 bases and 6 bases, with 11 bases remaining between them. The germline gives CDR1 MDHEN, CDR2 SYDVKM. The CDR3 totals 14 residues. The CDR3 region has the DNA TGTGCCAGCAGTTTGGGGGGGGATGATGAAAAACTGTTTTTT. Amino acids: CASSLGGDDEKLFF.

V gene TRBV2 combines with J gene TRBJ1-1; D gene ambiguous. The length of the CDR3 is 12 residues. The V and J ends lost 7 bases and 1 base respectively, with 7 bases between them. The V gene's germline CDR1 is SNHLY and CDR2 FYNNEI. Here the CDR3 DNA reads TGTGCCAGCAAATGGGAGAACACTGAAGCTTTCTTT. As protein: CASKWENTEAFF.

The rearrangement uses TRBV28 and TRBJ1-2; no clear D gene. The CDR3 covers 14 residues. Germline loops: CDR1 MDHEN, CDR2 SYDVKM. Between the trimmed V and J ends, which lost 3 bases and 5 bases, there was a span of 13 bases. The CDR3 region has the DNA TGTGCCAGCAGTTTGGGATTCGGGAGTTATGGCTACACCTTC. It is translated as CASSLGFGSYGYTF.

The chain recombines TRBV11-2 with TRBJ2-2; 8 bases match TRBD1. V gave up 5 bases and J gave up 7 bases; unmatched junction bases: 6. This CDR3 contains 14 residues. Germline lookup yields CDR1 SGHAT and CDR2 FQNNGV. In DNA form, the CDR3 reads TGTGCCAGCAGCCGAGGACAGGGCGGCGGGGAGCTGTTTTTT. It encodes CASSRGQGGGELFF.

This chain links TRBV7-2 with TRBJ2-5; 9 nucleotides agree with TRBD2. The CDR3 loop spans 16 amino acids. The trim removed 5 bases at V and 5 bases at J, leaving 12 bases unmatched. CDR1 is SGHTA and CDR2 is FQGNSA in the germline V gene. The CDR3 region has the DNA TGTGCCAGCAGCGTCGCCGAGCGGGGGGCAGCGGAGACCCAGTACTTC. Amino acids: CASSVAERGAAETQYF.

This clonotype has a handful of counts. Germline is not matched at one junction end, which may reflect a read error. This chain uses TRBV24-1 with TRBJ2-7, with D perhaps TRBD1 (5 bases). CDR3 length: 12 residues. Looked up from germline, CDR1 is KGHDR and CDR2 is SFDVKD. The chain's CDR3 is CASSLRAYEQYF. CDR3 DNA: TGTGCCAGCAGTCTCAGGGCCTACGAGCAGTACTTC.

The CDR3 region is CASSSGSGRGDNEQFF. The CDR3 DNA is TGTGCCAGCAGCTCGGGATCTGGCAGGGGGGACAATGAGCAGTTCTTC. The V and J genes are TRBV7-6 and TRBJ2-1; maybe TRBD1 (7 bases). The CDR3 covers 16 residues. Deletions cut 4 bases from V and 5 bases from J, with 18 bases between. Per germline, CDR1 SGHVS and CDR2 FNYEAQ.

The chain combines TRBV6-1 with TRBJ1-3, with D unresolved. CDR3 length equals 18 residues. The V end lost 0 bases, the J end lost 1 base, and 16 bases lay between the germline ends. CDR1 is MNHNS, CDR2 SASEGT, per germline. The chain's CDR3 is CASSEARGGALSGNTIYF. For the CDR3, the DNA is TGTGCCAGCAGTGAAGCGCGAGGAGGTGCCCTGTCTGGAAACACCATATATTTT.

By sample fraction, this clonotype is medium-sized. The V and J genes are TRBV11-2 and TRBJ2-3, with D unresolved. The V gene's germline CDR1 is SGHAT and CDR2 FQNNGV. The CDR3 extends over 15 amino acids. Between the trimmed V and J ends, which lost 5 bases and 1 base, there was a span of 13 bases. The CDR3 loop reads CASSQTYSRTDTQYF. The DNA for the CDR3 is TGTGCCAGCAGCCAGACCTATTCACGCACAGATACGCAGTATTTT.

This sequence joins TRBV14 and TRBJ2-1; D gene unclear. Germline CDR1 SGHDN, CDR2 FVKESK. The CDR3 consists of 12 residues. The V end lost 6 bases, the J end lost 10 bases, and 13 bases lay between the germline ends. The CDR3 here is CASRSGIGEQFF. The CDR3 nucleotides read TGTGCCAGCAGGTCCGGTATCGGCGAGCAGTTCTTC.

The rearrangement joins TRBV28 to TRBJ1-1, with 7 bases fitting TRBD1. The V gene end was trimmed by 6 bases and the J gene end by 4 bases; junction bases not matched to a gene: 11. In germline, CDR1 is MDHEN, CDR2 SYDVKM. The CDR3 contains 15 residues. CDR3 coding DNA: TGTGCCAGCAGCCTCGACAGGGTTTGGGGCACTGAAGCTTTCTTT. This gives the protein CASSLDRVWGTEAFF.

This clonotype has just a few counts. The chain links TRBV2 to TRBJ2-1, with TRBD2 matching over 8 bases. The length of the CDR3 is 13 residues. With 10 bases clipped from V and 9 bases from J, the junction kept 11 bases outside the gene matches. Germline lookup yields CDR1 SNHLY and CDR2 FYNNEI. The chain's CDR3 is CATRGSGMVEQFF. The CDR3, as DNA: TGTGCCACCCGGGGTAGCGGGATGGTTGAGCAGTTCTTC.

This sequence joins TRBV11-2 and TRBJ2-7; D is possibly TRBD2 (6 bases). The CDR3 runs 14 residues. The V gene's germline CDR1 is SGHAT and CDR2 FQNNGV. Trimming left V 0 bases short and J 0 bases short, with 6 bases between. The CDR3 loop is CASSLDGSSYEQYF. CDR3 nucleotide sequence: TGTGCCAGCAGCTTAGACGGGAGCTCCTACGAGCAGTACTTC.

This clonotype was observed once. The genes are TRBV20-1 and TRBJ2-7; D might be TRBD2 (5 bases). This CDR3 spans 11 amino acids. Looked up from germline, CDR1 is DFQATT and CDR2 is SNEGSKA (reference sequence). V was pared by 3 bases and J by 6 bases, with 9 bases between. The CDR3 coding sequence is TGCAGTGCTAGTCCGGGGATCGAGCAGTACTTC. Residues: CSASPGIEQYF.

On this clonotype itself: Sequence at one end of the junction differs from germline and may be a read error. V is TRBV4-1 and J is TRBJ2-3; 8 bases map to TRBD1. The CDR3 sequence is 18 residues long. Germline assignment: CDR1 MGHRA and CDR2 YSYEKL. The CDR3 protein is CASSQSHGQGFSTDTQYF. CDR3 coding DNA: TGCGCCAGCAGCCAAAGCCACGGACAGGGCTTTAGCACAGATACGCAGTACTTT.

Notes on this clonotype: The junction shows a germline mismatch at one end, possibly a read error. This chain connects TRBV7-9 to TRBJ2-1; D remains unclear. Germline CDR1 is SEHNR and CDR2 is FQNEAQ (reference sequence). This CDR3 spans 13 amino acids. Written as DNA, the CDR3 is TGTGCCAGCAGCCTTGGCCTCGACAATGAGCGGTTCTTC. The encoded protein is CASSLGLDNERFF.

This clonotype showed up just a few times. V and J are TRBV29-1 and TRBJ1-2; 9 bases are shared with TRBD1. This CDR3 is 14 amino acids long. CDR1 and CDR2 (germline): SQVTM, ANQGSEA. V dropped 5 bases and J dropped 7; count of bases not matched to a gene: 11. The CDR3: CSVPSGQGSSGYTF. DNA for the CDR3: TGCAGCGTTCCCTCTGGACAGGGGAGTTCTGGCTACACCTTC.

A remark on this clonotype: A junction end diverges from the germline sequence, so it may reflect a read error. The chain links TRBV28 to TRBJ2-1; D uncertain. CDR1 is MDHEN, CDR2 SYDVKM, per germline. The CDR3 length is 14 residues. In DNA, the CDR3 is TGTGCCGGCAACCCACCCCTACCCCGCAATGAGCAGTCCTTC. The encoded protein is CAGNPPLPRNEQSF.

This clonotype showed up just once. The chain links TRBV4-1 to TRBJ2-7; 8 bases agree with TRBD1. V was clipped by 8 bases and J by 7 bases; unmatched bases: 10. Germline CDR1 and CDR2: MGHRA and YSYEKL. This CDR3 is 13 amino acids long. DNA of the CDR3: TGCGCCAGCGGAAAAGCAGGGGGCGAAGAGCAGTACTTC. Translation gives CASGKAGGEEQYF.

The gene calls are TRBV11-2 and TRBJ1-1; TRBD1 matches 8 bases. This CDR3 has 15 amino acids. CDR1 and CDR2 (germline): SGHAT, FQNNGV. Germline trimming cut 4 bases from V and 0 bases from J; bases unmatched to any gene: 4. The CDR3 here is CASSSPRGLNTEAFF. Here the CDR3 DNA reads TGTGCCAGCAGCTCACCCAGGGGGCTGAACACTGAAGCTTTCTTT.

J is TRBJ2-1 and V is TRBV7-9; possible D gene TRBD2, 6 bases. Germline lookup yields CDR1 SEHNR and CDR2 FQNEAQ (reference sequence). The CDR3 spans 14 residues. V was pared by 8 bases and J by 3 bases, with 14 bases between. CDR3 DNA: TGTGCCAGCCGAGCGGACTACCTCTACAATGAGCAGTTCTTC. Translated: CASRADYLYNEQFF.